The 19 T cell receptor beta chains in this list originate from one sample, sequenced in a study of radiation and T cells in renal cell carcinoma. Time point noted: baseline pretreatment blood. The treatment denotes: 15 Gy SBRT to primary tumor, nephrectomy 4 weeks later. Clones were read by immunoSEQ multiplex PCR, and TCRdb kept only the in-frame ones, dropping some. The data contain approximately 90,000 clones, roughly 90% of them singletons. Material: blood, obtained from a patient whose treatment included radiotherapy and nephrectomy. The receptors here all came from a man over 45 with renal cell carcinoma.

The J gene is TRBJ2-3, the V gene TRBV11-3; 8 bases align to TRBD2. Germline lookup yields CDR1 SGHNT and CDR2 YENEEA. V lost 3 bases and J lost 4; bases outside the gene matches: 9. The CDR3 loop spans 16 amino acids. The CDR3, as DNA: TGTGCCAGCAGCTTCTCCGGGGGGGGTTCGCCAGATACGCAGTATTTT. Translating it yields CASSFSGGGSPDTQYF.

The CDR3 DNA reads as TGCGCCAGCAGCTTAAGACTAGCGGGAGTAGGAACCTACAATGAGCAGTTCTTC. It codes for CASSLRLAGVGTYNEQFF. The chain is built from TRBV5-1 and TRBJ2-1, with 12 positions matching TRBD2. Looked up from germline, CDR1 is SGHRS and CDR2 is YFSETQ. V was pared by 2 bases and J by 2 bases, with 8 bases of the junction left unmatched. The CDR3 covers 18 residues.

The V gene is TRBV7-2, the J gene TRBJ1-1, with 9 bases aligning to TRBD1. This CDR3 is built from 17 residues. The germline V gene encodes CDR1 SGHTA and CDR2 FQGNSA. The V and J ends lost 5 bases and 7 bases, in that order; junction bases with no gene match: 17. CDR3 sequence (DNA): TGTGCCAGCAGCCCAAGACTACCGGGACAGGGTTTCATTGAAGCTTTCTTT. Translating it yields CASSPRLPGQGFIEAFF.

V and J are TRBV28 and TRBJ1-3; D not resolved. The V gene's germline CDR1 is MDHEN and CDR2 SYDVKM. The V end was cut by 4 bases, the J end by 1 base, with 14 bases between. The CDR3 is 16 amino acids. Here the CDR3 reads CASSSTPGQSGNTIYF. Written as DNA, the CDR3 is TGTGCCAGCAGTTCCACTCCCGGGCAATCTGGAAACACCATATATTTT.

This sequence joins TRBV25-1 and TRBJ2-7; 7 bases line up with TRBD2. This CDR3 is 16 amino acids long. V gave up 3 bases and J gave up 8 bases; unmatched junction bases: 16. CDR1 MGHDK and CDR2 SYGVNS come from the germline V gene. CDR3 nucleotides: TGTGCCAGCAGTGACCCGCAGCCCCTTGGGGGGGTGAAGCAGTACTTC. Residues: CASSDPQPLGGVKQYF.

The table lists this clone with a few counts. The chain links TRBV11-3 to TRBJ2-1, with 10 bases that match TRBD2. The CDR3 has 13 residues. Germline V gene lookup returns CDR1 SGHNT and CDR2 YENEEA. Unmatched junction bases numbered 7, after V lost 8 bases and J lost 9 bases. The CDR3 reads CASSSGSGGEQFF. In DNA form, the CDR3 reads TGTGCCAGCTCTAGCGGGAGTGGTGGTGAGCAGTTCTTC.

The chain employs TRBV27 and TRBJ2-7; a weak D match, TRBD1 (5 bases). CDR1 MNHEY and CDR2 SMNVEV come from the germline V gene (reference sequence). Trimming took off 6 bases at V and 7 bases at J, with 10 bases between the two ends. The CDR3 consists of 11 residues. CDR3 sequence: CASRQGWEQYF. CDR3 nucleotide sequence: TGTGCCAGCAGGCAGGGTTGGGAGCAGTACTTC.

The rearrangement links TRBV6-5 to TRBJ2-7; the match to TRBD2 covers 8 bases. CDR1 and CDR2 (germline): MNHEY, SVGAGI. Trimming took 5 bases from V and 6 from J; bases not matched to a gene: 6. This CDR3 spans 13 amino acids. In nucleotides, the CDR3 is TGTGCCAGCAGTCACCTTCGGGGGGGCGAGCAGTACTTC. Translating it yields CASSHLRGGEQYF.

In the case of this clone: At one boundary the junction diverges from the germline segment, which might be a read error. This chain joins TRBV7-7 and TRBJ2-5; D might be TRBD1 or TRBD2, each matching 7 bases. Germline CDR1 and CDR2: SSHAT and FNYEAQ (reference sequence). The CDR3 contains 15 residues. Here the CDR3 DNA reads TGTGCTAGCAGCTTAGGGGGCGGGGGCCAAGAGACCCAGTACTTC. It codes for CASSLGGGGQETQYF.

This clone has just a few counts. The CDR3 region is CASSLEPTTNEKLFF. CDR3 nucleotides: TGCGCCAGCAGCTTGGAACCTACTACTAATGAAAAACTGTTTTTT. J is TRBJ1-4 and V is TRBV5-1; no reliable D call. Trimming pared 0 bases from V and 2 bases from J, leaving 8 bases between. The CDR3 covers 15 residues. Germline V gene data show CDR1 as SGHRS and CDR2 as YFSETQ.

This chain uses TRBV11-2 with TRBJ2-3; the D gene is possibly TRBD1 (6 bases). Germline CDR1 is SGHAT and CDR2 is FQNNGV. The length of the CDR3 is 17 residues. V lost 5 bases and J lost 3, with 21 bases in between. The CDR3 region is CASSRGRGGSGTDTQYF. The CDR3 nucleotides are TGTGCCAGCAGCCGTGGTAGAGGGGGAAGCGGAACAGATACGCAGTATTTT.

The chain is built from TRBV18 and TRBJ1-2; tentative D call: TRBD1 (5 bases). Trimming cost V 0 bases and J 5 bases, with 16 bases left between them. Germline V lookup: CDR1 KGHSH, CDR2 LQKENI. The CDR3 sequence is 16 residues long. The chain's CDR3 is CASSPPGQLPLYGYTF. For the CDR3, the DNA is TGTGCCAGCTCACCACCGGGGCAGCTACCCCTTTATGGCTACACCTTC.

V and J are TRBV19 and TRBJ1-1, with D unclear. V lost 3 bases, J lost 5 bases, and 10 bases lay in between. Germline CDR1 reads LNHDA; CDR2 reads SQIVND (reference sequence). The CDR3 has 13 amino acids. CDR3 sequence reads: CASSINDRTEAFF. Here the CDR3 DNA reads TGTGCCAGTAGTATTAACGATAGGACTGAAGCTTTCTTT.

The chain is built from TRBV6-1 and TRBJ2-5; 9 nucleotides match TRBD1. The CDR3 runs 15 residues. Trimming at V came to 6 bases and at J to 4 bases, leaving 9 bases not matched to a gene. Germline V gene sequence: CDR1 MNHNS, CDR2 SASEGT. The CDR3: CASSVNRGRAETQYF. The DNA of the CDR3 is TGTGCCAGCAGCGTTAACAGGGGGCGAGCAGAGACCCAGTACTTC.

The chain links TRBV18 to TRBJ2-3, with 9 nucleotides matching TRBD1. Germline V gene data show CDR1 as KGHSH and CDR2 as LQKENI. This CDR3 is 15 amino acids long. Trimming cost V 6 bases and J 1 base; bases outside gene matches: 5. For the CDR3, the DNA is TGTGCCAGCTCTCGGACAGGGGAAGGCACAGATACGCAGTATTTT. Translating it yields CASSRTGEGTDTQYF.

The CDR3: CASSYRLPGRTMNEKLFF. CDR3 coding DNA: TGTGCCAGCAGCTATCGACTCCCAGGACGGACGATGAATGAAAAACTGTTTTTT. The chain uses TRBV7-2 and TRBJ1-4, with D hard to call. The germline gives CDR1 SGHTA, CDR2 FQGNSA. The V and J ends lost 4 bases and 5 bases respectively, with 23 bases between them. This CDR3 is 18 amino acids long.

This chain joins TRBV19 and TRBJ2-7; weak D call: TRBD1 (6 bases). V lost 5 bases and J 0 bases, leaving 11 bases between the germline ends. The V gene's germline CDR1 is LNHDA and CDR2 SQIVND (reference sequence). This CDR3 is 14 amino acids long. The DNA for the CDR3 is TGTGCCAGTAGTGGGGACACGGCCTCCTACGAGCAGTACTTC. This codes for CASSGDTASYEQYF.

This clone has just one count. The genes are TRBV20-1 and TRBJ1-2, with D perhaps matching TRBD1 (5 bases). The CDR3 spans 11 residues. V was trimmed by 3 bases and J by 4 bases, leaving 6 bases between them. Germline assignment: CDR1 DFQATT and CDR2 SNEGSKA (reference sequence). Written as DNA, the CDR3 is TGCAGTGCTAGGCAGGGCTATGGCTACACCTTC. This gives the protein CSARQGYGYTF.

In this sample, this clone turned up once. CDR3 region: CASSPMGDEQFF. In DNA, the CDR3 is TGTGCCAGCTCACCAATGGGAGATGAGCAGTTCTTC. V usage is TRBV18 and J usage is TRBJ2-1, with D possibly matching TRBD2 (5 bases). Trimming cost V 2 bases and J 8 bases, with 7 bases left between them. The CDR3 spans 12 residues. CDR1 is KGHSH, CDR2 LQKENI, per germline.